This record looks at one T cell receptor (beta chain) sequence and its context. The data were taken from a study of blood T cell repertoires in COVID-19. As for the study in general: PBMCs, B-cell-depleted T cells, or T cells were the source of the cDNA or gDNA that made up the material.

Clones were read by immunoSEQ multiplex PCR, and TCRdb kept only the in-frame ones, dropping some. This sample has a few hundred thousand clones; about 88% occur once, and the top ten carry less than 9%. Seattle enrolled patients during active infection and tracked them longitudinally. The CDR3 runs to 13 residues. Germline CDR1 and CDR2: SGHTA and FQGTGA. V was clipped by 5 bases and J by 1 base, with 8 bases between them. The clonotype comes from an older woman with COVID-19, enrolled during active disease. V gene TRBV7-3 combines with J gene TRBJ2-5; D is undetermined. The sample consisted of peripheral blood. The CDR3 nucleotides are TGTGCCAGCAGCCTATCTTCCCAAGAGACCCAGTACTTC. This gives the protein CASSLSSQETQYF.